Listed below are T cell receptor beta chains from one sample, sequenced in a study of response to subunit inactivated influenza vaccine. TCRdb ran MiXCR on the RT-PCR reads and lists one entry per CDR3 protein. In the table there are approximately 500,000 distinct CDR3 sequences, approximately 12% of which are singletons. The sample here was PBMCs from blood, taken roughly 48 days after vaccination. These receptor sequences come from a man aged 45 to 65 who received an inactivated influenza vaccine. Both conserved end residues are part of each CDR3. Fields, in order: V gene, clone size, J gene, D gene, CDR3 length, CDR3 DNA, CDR3 protein. D genes are given only for firm matches. Clone size is given for some rows only: seen once, a few or many times, or a class if the clone is expanded.

TRBV20-1	many	TRBJ2-1	TRBD2	15	TGCAGTGCGATCCCCTCAGCGGGGACCTACAATGAGCAGTTCTTC	CSAIPSAGTYNEQFF
TRBV6-5	few	TRBJ1-2	NA	15	TGTGCCAGCAGTTACTCGGCCGGGGAGGTGGTCGGCTACACCTTC	CASSYSAGEVVGYTF
TRBV10-3	many	TRBJ2-1	TRBD2	18	TGTGCCATCAGTGATTTTAGCGGGGGGGCCTTGATCTACAATGAGCAGTTCTTC	CAISDFSGGALIYNEQFF
TRBV5-1	NA	TRBJ1-1	NA	14	TGCGCCAGCAGCTTGACCCCACAGGCGACTGAAGCTTTCTTT	CASSLTPQATEAFF
TRBV3-1	NA	TRBJ2-7	NA	15	TGTGCCAGCAGCCAGCCCGACCACAACACCTACGAGCACTACTTC	CASSQPDHNTYEHYF
TRBV4-3	many	TRBJ2-1	NA	15	TGCGCCAGCAGCCAAGATCGTATGTGGGGAGGTGAGCAGTTCTTC	CASSQDRMWGGEQFF
TRBV4-1	few	TRBJ2-2	TRBD2	17	TGCGCCAGCAGCCAAGAGGGGACTACACCAAACACCGGGGAGCTGTTTTTT	CASSQEGTTPNTGELFF
TRBV6-1	few	TRBJ2-7	TRBD1	15	TGTGCCACTCATCCCTGGACAGGGATTACCTACGAGCAGTACTTC	CATHPWTGITYEQYF
TRBV20-1	NA	TRBJ2-1	TRBD2	12	TGCAGTGTTCGGGAGGGCCCCTATGAGCAGTTCTTC	CSVREGPYEQFF
TRBV6-1	NA	TRBJ1-1	TRBD1	14	TGTGCCAGCAGTGCCGGGACAGGGAGGTGGGGAGCTTTCTTT	CASSAGTGRWGAFF
TRBV7-2	NA	TRBJ2-7	TRBD1	15	TGTGCCAGCAGCTTCCGGGACAGGGGCCCCTACGAGCAGTACTTC	CASSFRDRGPYEQYF
TRBV20-1	few	TRBJ2-1	NA	11	TGCAGCGCGGAGGTCTACAATGAGCAGTTCTTC	CSAEVYNEQFF
TRBV20-1	NA	TRBJ2-7	TRBD1	14	TGCAGTGCTAGAGAAACTGGGACAGCCTACGAGCAGTACTTC	CSARETGTAYEQYF